The sequence of this T cell receptor beta chain was determined in a study of cytotoxic CD8 clonotypes in ibrutinib-treated CLL. Study at large: Investigators reported some 25 partial and 2 complete responses; after median around 63 months, roughly 15 patients remained remitted and about 12 progressed. Whole-study results and caveats: Rare overall, public clonotypes shrank or held steady under therapy. Clonality was higher at baseline than in age-matched healthy donors and tracked circulating CD8+ T-cell counts.

Clones were sequenced by immunoSEQ multiplex PCR, and TCRdb holds only the in-frame ones, with some missing. The sample lists roughly 160,000 clones, roughly 80% occurring once. V trimming: 4 bases; J trimming: 6 bases; junction bases outside the gene matches: 5. CDR1 is KGHSH, CDR2 LQKENI, per germline. The CDR3 sequence is 13 residues long. As to this clone: Antigen unknown.

The TCR sequence derives from a human donor with chronic lymphocytic leukemia. The sequences come from PBMCs, collected after 24 months of ibrutinib treatment. This chain connects TRBV18 to TRBJ1-1; 7 bases fit TRBD1. CDR3 in DNA: TGTGCCAGCTCACGACAGGGAGTCGCTGAAGCTTTCTTT. Translated: CASSRQGVAEAFF.